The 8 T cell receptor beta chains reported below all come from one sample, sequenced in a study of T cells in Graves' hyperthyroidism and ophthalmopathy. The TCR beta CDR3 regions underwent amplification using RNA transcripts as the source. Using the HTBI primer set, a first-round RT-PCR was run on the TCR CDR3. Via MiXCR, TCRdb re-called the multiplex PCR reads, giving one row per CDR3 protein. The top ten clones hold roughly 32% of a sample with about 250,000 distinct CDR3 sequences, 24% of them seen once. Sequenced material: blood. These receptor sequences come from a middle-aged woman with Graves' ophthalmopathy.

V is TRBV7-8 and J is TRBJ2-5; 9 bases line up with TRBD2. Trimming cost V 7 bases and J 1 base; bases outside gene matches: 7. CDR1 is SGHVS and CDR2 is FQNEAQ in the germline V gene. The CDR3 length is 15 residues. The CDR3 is CASTRGGEPQETQYF. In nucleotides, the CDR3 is TGTGCCAGCACCCGCGGGGGGGAACCCCAAGAGACCCAGTACTTC.

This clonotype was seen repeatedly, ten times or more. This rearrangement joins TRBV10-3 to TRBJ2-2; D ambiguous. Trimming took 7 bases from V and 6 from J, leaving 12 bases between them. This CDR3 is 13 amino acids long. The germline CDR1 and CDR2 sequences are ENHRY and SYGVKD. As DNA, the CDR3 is TGTGCCATCACGTTTAGTGCGTCCGGGGAGCTGTTTTTT. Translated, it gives CAITFSASGELFF.

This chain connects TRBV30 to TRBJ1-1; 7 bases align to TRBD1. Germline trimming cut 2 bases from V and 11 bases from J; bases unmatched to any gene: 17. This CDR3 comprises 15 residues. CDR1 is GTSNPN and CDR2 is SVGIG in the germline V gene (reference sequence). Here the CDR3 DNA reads TGTGCCTGGAGTTCCACCCGGGACAGTCGATCAGAGGCTTTCTTT. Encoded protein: CAWSSTRDSRSEAFF. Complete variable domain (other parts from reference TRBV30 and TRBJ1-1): SQTIHQWPATLVQPVGSPLSLECTVEGTSNPNLYWYRQAAGRGLQLLFYSVGIGQISSEVPQNLSASRPQDRQFILSSKKLLLSDSGFYLCAWSSTRDSRSEAFFGQGTRLTVV.

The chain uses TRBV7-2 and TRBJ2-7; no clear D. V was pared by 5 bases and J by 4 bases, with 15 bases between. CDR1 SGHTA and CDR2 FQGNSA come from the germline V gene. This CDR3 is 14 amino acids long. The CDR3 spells CASSEHLGSYEQYF. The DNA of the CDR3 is TGTGCCAGCAGCGAACATTTGGGGTCGTACGAGCAGTACTTC.

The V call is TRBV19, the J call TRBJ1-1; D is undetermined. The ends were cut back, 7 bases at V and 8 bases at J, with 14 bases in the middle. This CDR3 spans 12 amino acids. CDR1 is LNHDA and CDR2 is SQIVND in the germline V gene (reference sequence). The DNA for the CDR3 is TGTGCCAGTACCCCACCCGGGCGGGAAGCTTTCTTT. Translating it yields CASTPPGREAFF.

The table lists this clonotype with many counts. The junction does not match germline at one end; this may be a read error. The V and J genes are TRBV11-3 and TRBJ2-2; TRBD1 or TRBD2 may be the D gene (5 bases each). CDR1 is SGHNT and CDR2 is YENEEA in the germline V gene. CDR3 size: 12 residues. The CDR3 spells CASSTDTGELFF. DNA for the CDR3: TGTGCCAGCAGCACGGACACCGGGGAGCTGTTCTTT. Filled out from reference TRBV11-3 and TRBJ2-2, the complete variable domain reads EAGVVQSPRYKIIEKKQPVAFWCNPISGHNTLYWYLQNLGQGPELLIRYENEEAVDDSQLPKDRFSAERLKGVDSTLKIQPAELGDSAVYLCASSTDTGELFFGEGSRLTVL.

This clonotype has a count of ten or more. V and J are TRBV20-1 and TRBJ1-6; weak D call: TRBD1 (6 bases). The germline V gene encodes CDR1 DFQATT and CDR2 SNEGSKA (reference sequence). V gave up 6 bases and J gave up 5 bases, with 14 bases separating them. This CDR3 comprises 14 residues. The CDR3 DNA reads TGCAGTGCATCTGGACAGACGAATAATTCACCCCTCCACTTT. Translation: CSASGQTNNSPLHF.

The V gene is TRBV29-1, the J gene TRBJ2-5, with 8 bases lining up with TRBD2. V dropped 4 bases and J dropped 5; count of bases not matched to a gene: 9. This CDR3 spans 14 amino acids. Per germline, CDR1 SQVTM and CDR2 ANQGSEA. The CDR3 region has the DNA TGCAGCGTTGTCGTGGGGGCGGGAGGCGAGACCCAGTACTTC. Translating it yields CSVVVGAGGETQYF.